This T cell receptor beta chain is drawn from a study of control samples from healthy donors and cancer patients. Germline CDR1 and CDR2: MNHEY and SVGAGI. The CDR3 has 13 amino acids. Between the trimmed V and J ends, which lost 0 bases and 9 bases, there was a span of 11 bases. This table comes from immunoSEQ multiplex PCR, and its TCRdb copy is limited to in-frame clones, with some not included. In the table there are some 120,000 clones, 93% of which are singletons. The receptor comes from a man aged 25 to 40 in good health. The V gene is TRBV6-5, the J gene TRBJ1-2; weak D call: TRBD1 (6 bases). The sequenced sample consisted of blood. The CDR3 DNA sequence: TGTGCCAGCAGTTACTCGATCCAGGGGAGCTACACCTTC. Translating it yields CASSYSIQGSYTF.